This section outlines one TCR beta chain sequence together with its context. Its antigen is not known. This sample was taken from a study of T cell repertoires in cytomegalovirus infection. The wider study: The authors relied on CMV epitopes, both recently identified HLA-C-restricted and well-studied HLA-B-restricted.

Study results and caveats: The response measured ex vivo was dominated by TCR beta clonotypes (HLA-C-restricted and CMV-specific).

TCRdb called the reads again in MiXCR, with one record for every CDR3 protein. The sample consists of about 830,000 distinct CDR3 sequences, 32% of them appearing once. This TCR came from a human donor in good health (CMV status not recorded). Some clones in this sample may be carry-over from other donors' samples. The input for sequencing was cultured CD8+ T cells from PBMCs, taken from culture after CMV antigen stimulation.

CDR3 nucleotides: TGTGCCTCGATCTCGGGAGGGGCTGAAGCTTTCTTT. This gives the protein CASISGGAEAFF. This chain connects TRBV27 to TRBJ1-1, with D perhaps TRBD1 (5 bases). The V and J ends lost 11 bases and 6 bases respectively, with 16 bases between them. The CDR3 is 12 residues long. Germline V lookup: CDR1 MNHEY, CDR2 SMNVEV (reference sequence).